These 3 T cell receptor beta chains were sequenced from one sample in a study of T cells after yellow fever vaccination. One entry per CDR3 protein results from TCRdb running MiXCR on the 5' RACE reads. The data contain about 230,000 distinct CDR3 sequences, more than 6.5% of them seen just once; the ten biggest clones take up 1.1%. This specimen consisted of CD4+ T cells sorted from PBMCs, obtained on the day of the yellow fever booster vaccination. The receptor source for this set is a young man who received the YFV17D yellow fever vaccine.

This clonotype showed up just a few times. The CDR3 nucleotides are TGTGCCAGCAGTTCCACCCCCTCAGCGGGAGACTACGAGCAGTACTTC. It encodes CASSSTPSAGDYEQYF. The gene calls are TRBV6-5 and TRBJ2-7; 8 bases are shared with TRBD2. CDR3 length: 16 amino acids. J gave up 3 bases and V 4 bases, and 11 bases lay outside the gene matches. The germline V gene has CDR1 MNHEY and CDR2 SVGAGI.

The chain uses TRBV10-3 and TRBJ1-1, with D tentatively TRBD1 (5 bases). Germline CDR1 and CDR2: ENHRY and SYGVKD. This CDR3 has 15 residues. The ends were cut back, 2 bases at V and 3 bases at J, with 13 bases in the middle. The CDR3 sequence is CAISERGGVDTEAFF. The CDR3, as DNA: TGTGCCATCAGTGAGCGGGGGGGGGTGGACACTGAAGCTTTCTTT.

This clonotype was detected many times. A much larger clone differs from this one at a single base, so this may be a read error. This sequence joins TRBV7-2 and TRBJ2-5; D is ambiguous. The CDR3 contains 11 residues. In germline, CDR1 is SGHTA, CDR2 FQGNSA. Trimming removed 1 base from V and 7 bases from J, with 4 bases in between. The CDR3 DNA sequence: TGTGCCAGCAGCTTAGGAGGGACCCAGTACTTC. It encodes CASSLGGTQYF.